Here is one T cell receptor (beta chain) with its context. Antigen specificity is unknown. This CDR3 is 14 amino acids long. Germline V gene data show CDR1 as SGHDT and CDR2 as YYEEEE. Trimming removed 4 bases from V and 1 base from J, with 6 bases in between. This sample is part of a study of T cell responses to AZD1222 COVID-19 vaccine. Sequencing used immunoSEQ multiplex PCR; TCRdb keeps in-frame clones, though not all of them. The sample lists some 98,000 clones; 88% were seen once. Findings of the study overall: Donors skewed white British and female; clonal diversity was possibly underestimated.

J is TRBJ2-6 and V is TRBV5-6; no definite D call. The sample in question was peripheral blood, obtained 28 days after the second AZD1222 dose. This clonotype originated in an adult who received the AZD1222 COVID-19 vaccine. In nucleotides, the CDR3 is TGTGCCAGCAGCGCCAGATCTGGGGCCAACGTCCTGACTTTC. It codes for CASSARSGANVLTF.